These T cell receptor beta chains were read from a single sample in a study of CD8 T cells in Susac syndrome. TCRdb fed the immunoSEQ multiplex PCR reads into MiXCR, producing one record per CDR3 protein. The sample comprises roughly 120,000 distinct CDR3 sequences, 95% to 98% of which are singletons, and about 0.095% rests with the top ten. The sequenced material came from CD4+ T cells from PBMCs. The receptors come from a human donor in good health. The CDR3 runs from the conserved cysteine through the conserved F or W. A D gene is named only where the DNA matches it firmly. Clone sizes are given selectively: once, few, many, or a class where the clone is expanded.

TRBJ2-6	-	once	TRBV28	CATKAGANVLTF	TGTGCCACCAAGGCCGGGGCCAACGTCCTGACTTTC
TRBJ1-6	-	-	TRBV30	CAWNQGKPLHF	TGTGCCTGGAACCAAGGGAAGCCCCTCCACTTT
TRBJ1-3	-	-	TRBV7-2	CASSHEAGNTIYF	TGTGCCAGCAGCCACGAGGCTGGAAACACCATATATTTT
TRBJ1-2	TRBD1	-	TRBV10-3	CAITHKDRAGYGYTF	TGTGCCATCACCCACAAAGACAGGGCAGGCTATGGCTACACCTTC
TRBJ2-5	-	-	TRBV19	CASTSTGSQETQYF	TGTGCCAGTACAAGCACCGGCAGCCAAGAGACCCAGTACTTC
TRBJ2-7	TRBD2	-	TRBV7-2	CASSRSLVVAGGPAYEQYF	TGTGCCAGCAGCCGCTCCCTGGTGGTAGCGGGGGGACCAGCCTACGAGCAGTACTTC
TRBJ1-5	TRBD1	-	TRBV29-1	CSVGQNNQPQHF	TGCAGCGTGGGACAGAACAATCAGCCCCAGCATTTT
TRBJ2-5	-	-	TRBV6-5	CASRTLRGLETQYF	TGTGCCAGCAGAACCCTCCGGGGGCTGGAGACCCAGTACTTC
TRBJ2-3	TRBD1	-	TRBV18	CASSPPTRQGDTQYF	TGTGCCAGCTCACCACCCACGCGACAGGGAGATACGCAGTATTTT
TRBJ2-3	TRBD2	-	TRBV12-3/TRBV12-4	CASSPRTSGDTQYF	TGTGCCAGCAGTCCGAGGACTAGCGGGGATACGCAGTATTTT
TRBJ2-5	-	-	TRBV5-1	CASSLDGTQETQYF	TGCGCCAGCAGCTTGGACGGAACCCAAGAGACCCAGTACTTC
TRBJ2-1	TRBD2	-	TRBV5-1	CASSVGTSSNEQFF	TGCGCCAGCAGCGTCGGGACTAGTAGCAATGAGCAGTTCTTC
TRBJ1-6	TRBD1	-	TRBV3-1	CASTPRDRAFSANSPLHF	TGTGCCAGCACCCCCAGGGACAGGGCATTTAGTGCTAATTCACCCCTCCACTTT
TRBJ2-3	-	-	TRBV9	CASSPQFVGTDTQYF	TGTGCCAGCAGCCCACAGTTCGTCGGCACAGATACGCAGTATTTT
TRBJ2-1	-	-	TRBV24-1	CATSVGDYSSYNEQFF	TGTGCCACCAGTGTGGGAGACTACAGCTCCTACAATGAGCAGTTCTTC
TRBJ1-1	TRBD1	-	TRBV7-2	CASSLGGRGTEAFF	TGTGCCAGCAGCTTAGGAGGCAGGGGGACTGAAGCTTTCTTT
TRBJ1-1	-	-	TRBV10-3	CAISGGRNSPEAFF	TGTGCCATCAGTGGGGGAAGGAACAGCCCTGAAGCTTTCTTT
TRBJ2-1	TRBD2	-	TRBV6-2/TRBV6-3	CASTPSGRRDEQFF	TGTGCCAGCACTCCTAGCGGGAGGAGAGATGAGCAGTTCTTC
TRBJ1-1	TRBD1	-	TRBV3-1	CASSRLDRGNTEAFF	TGTGCCAGCAGCCGACTGGACAGGGGGAACACTGAAGCTTTCTTT
TRBJ2-2	TRBD2	-	TRBV2	CASSGTSGGHRELFF	TGTGCCAGCAGTGGAACTAGCGGGGGGCACCGGGAGCTGTTTTTT
TRBJ2-5	TRBD2	-	TRBV29-1	CSVGSSGSQETQYF	TGCAGCGTTGGGTCTAGCGGGAGTCAAGAGACCCAGTACTTC
TRBJ2-2	-	-	TRBV6-5	CASSRSSGELFF	TGTGCCAGCAGCCGTAGCAGCGGGGAGCTGTTTTTT
TRBJ2-7	TRBD1	few	TRBV6-5	CASSRQGSSYEQYF	TGTGCCAGCAGCCGACAGGGGAGCTCCTACGAGCAGTACTTC
TRBJ1-2	-	-	TRBV3-1	CASSQGTVRWDYGYTF	TGTGCCAGCAGCCAAGGGACAGTGCGGTGGGACTATGGCTACACCTTC
TRBJ2-5	-	-	TRBV7-9	CASSVGWFQYF	TGTGCCAGCAGCGTGGGGTGGTTCCAGTACTTC
TRBJ2-3	TRBD2	-	TRBV12-3/TRBV12-4	CASSLSLADTDTQYF	TGTGCCAGCAGTTTGTCGCTAGCGGACACAGATACGCAGTATTTT
TRBJ2-2	-	-	TRBV9	CASSVETTRDGTGELFF	TGTGCCAGCAGCGTGGAGACTACCCGCGATGGCACCGGGGAGCTGTTTTTT
TRBJ2-3	TRBD2	-	TRBV25-1	CASSRGLAGASDTQYF	TGTGCCAGCAGCCGTGGACTAGCGGGGGCGTCAGATACGCAGTATTTT
TRBJ1-1	-	once	TRBV30	CAWNLQMNTEAFF	TGTGCCTGGAACTTACAGATGAACACTGAAGCTTTCTTT
TRBJ2-3	-	few	TRBV5-6	CASSLGATDTQYF	TGTGCCAGCAGCTTGGGGGCCACAGATACGCAGTATTTT
TRBJ2-7	-	-	TRBV29-1	CSAWDSGYEQYF	TGCAGCGCCTGGGACAGCGGGTACGAGCAGTACTTC